The 18 T cell receptor beta chains below come from one sample, sequenced in a study of T cell responses to AZD1222 COVID-19 vaccine. This table comes from immunoSEQ multiplex PCR, and its TCRdb copy is limited to in-frame clones, with some not included. The table lists some 150,000 clones. What was sequenced was peripheral blood. These receptor sequences come from an adult in good health.

The chain recombines TRBV10-3 with TRBJ1-2, with a possible D match to TRBD1 (6 bases). Trimming took off 3 bases at V and 8 bases at J, with 10 bases between the two ends. The CDR3 contains 12 residues. Per germline, CDR1 ENHRY and CDR2 SYGVKD. This CDR3 is CAISDEGGGYTF. The CDR3 bases are TGTGCCATCAGTGATGAGGGGGGCGGCTACACCTTC.

The gene calls are TRBV20-1 and TRBJ1-1, with a weak D call TRBD1 (5 bases). Germline loops: CDR1 DFQATT, CDR2 SNEGSKA (reference sequence). The CDR3 has 11 residues. The CDR3 DNA reads as TGCAGCTGGGGGGTGAACACTGAAGCTTTCTTT. Translating gives CSWGVNTEAFF.

V gene TRBV29-1 combines with J gene TRBJ2-7; possibly TRBD2 for D (7 bases). V gave up 5 bases and J gave up 7 bases, with 21 bases separating them. Looked up from germline, CDR1 is SQVTM and CDR2 is ANQGSEA. The length of the CDR3 is 14 residues. DNA of the CDR3: TGCAGCGTTACCAAGGGGGGGGCATTCCTGGAGCAGTACTTC. Translating it yields CSVTKGGAFLEQYF.

The rearrangement uses TRBV19 and TRBJ1-1; D not resolved. V lost 3 bases to trimming and J lost 0 bases, with 11 bases between them. CDR3 size: 15 residues. The germline gives CDR1 LNHDA, CDR2 SQIVND (reference sequence). The CDR3 sequence: CASSISAAMNTEAFF. The CDR3 nucleotides are TGTGCCAGTAGTATTTCGGCGGCCATGAACACTGAAGCTTTCTTT.

The genes are TRBV6-5 and TRBJ2-2; D uncertain. Per germline, CDR1 MNHEY and CDR2 SVGAGI. The CDR3 has 12 amino acids. Trimming pared 0 bases from V and 8 bases from J, leaving 4 bases between. The CDR3 loop reads CASSYSMGELFF. The CDR3 nucleotides are TGTGCCAGCAGTTACTCGATGGGGGAGCTGTTTTTT.

The rearrangement joins TRBV19 to TRBJ2-7, with a weak D call TRBD2 (6 bases). The CDR3 sequence is 15 residues long. The germline gives CDR1 LNHDA, CDR2 SQIVND (reference sequence). V gave up 5 bases and J gave up 0 bases, with 14 bases separating them. CDR3 sequence: CASSVGLAGSYEQYF. DNA of the CDR3: TGTGCCAGTAGTGTGGGACTTGCAGGCTCCTACGAGCAGTACTTC.

This rearrangement joins TRBV5-8 to TRBJ1-5; perhaps TRBD1 as D (5 bases). CDR1 is SGHTS and CDR2 is YDEGEE in the germline V gene. V lost 2 bases and J lost 3, with 12 bases in between. This CDR3 has 15 residues. This chain's CDR3 is CASSLGTANNQPQHF. The CDR3 coding sequence is TGTGCCAGCAGCTTAGGGACCGCGAACAATCAGCCCCAGCATTTT.

CDR3 sequence reads: CASKVGTGVEKLFF. DNA for the CDR3: TGTGCCAGCAAAGTCGGGACAGGGGTAGAAAAACTGTTTTTT. This chain joins TRBV6-5 and TRBJ1-4; 10 bases fit TRBD1. Germline V gives CDR1 MNHEY, CDR2 SVGAGI. This CDR3 has 14 amino acids. V gave up 7 bases and J gave up 8 bases; unmatched junction bases: 7.

The chain joins TRBV7-9 to TRBJ1-1; D is possibly TRBD1 (6 bases). The CDR3 has 16 residues. V was pared by 5 bases and J by 1 base, with 17 bases between. CDR1 is SEHNR, CDR2 FQNEAQ, per germline (reference sequence). CDR3 in DNA: TGTGCCAGCAGCCCCGGGGAAAGAGGGGGGAACACTGAAGCTTTCTTT. It yields the protein CASSPGERGGNTEAFF. Using reference TRBV7-9 and TRBJ1-1 for the parts outside the CDR3, the full variable domain is DTGVSQNPRHKITKRGQNVTFRCDPISEHNRLYWYRQTLGQGPEFLTYFQNEAQLEKSRLLSDRFSAERPKGSFSTLEIQRTEQGDSAMYLCASSPGERGGNTEAFFGQGTRLTVV.

J is TRBJ2-4 and V is TRBV19; D remains ambiguous. Germline CDR1 and CDR2: LNHDA and SQIVND (reference sequence). The V end lost 6 bases, the J end lost 0 bases, and 9 bases lay between the germline ends. The CDR3 loop spans 14 amino acids. CDR3 sequence reads: CASRDILAKNIQYF. As DNA, the CDR3 is TGTGCCAGTAGGGATATCCTAGCCAAAAACATTCAGTACTTC.

The chain carries TRBV3-1 (or the pseudogene TRBV3-2) and TRBJ2-1; 7 bases fit TRBD2. V gave up 9 bases and J gave up 0 bases; unmatched junction bases: 5. CDR1 LGHDT and CDR2 YNNKEL come from the germline V gene (reference sequence). The CDR3 totals 14 residues. CDR3 in amino acids: CASGRGSSYNEQFF. The CDR3 region has the DNA TGTGCCAGTGGGCGGGGGAGCTCCTACAATGAGCAGTTCTTC.

The V and J genes are TRBV19 and TRBJ2-7, with D perhaps given as TRBD1 or TRBD2 (5 bases each). The V gene's germline CDR1 is LNHDA and CDR2 SQIVND (reference sequence). V was trimmed by 5 bases and J by 0 bases, leaving 14 bases between them. The CDR3 is 15 residues long. The CDR3 region is CASSQARGFSYEQYF. CDR3 nucleotides: TGTGCCAGTAGTCAGGCGAGGGGTTTCTCCTACGAGCAGTACTTC.

V is TRBV5-5 and J is TRBJ2-7, with D perhaps matching TRBD1 (5 bases). The CDR3 contains 13 residues. Deletions cut 0 bases from V and 12 bases from J, with 16 bases between. Germline CDR1 is SGHKS and CDR2 is YYEKEE (reference sequence). The CDR3 is CASSLALPDSVYF. CDR3 DNA: TGTGCCAGCAGCTTGGCCTTGCCCGACAGTGTGTACTTC.

The J gene is TRBJ2-5, the V gene TRBV19; TRBD2 aligns across 8 bases. The CDR3 consists of 16 residues. Looked up from germline, CDR1 is LNHDA and CDR2 is SQIVND (reference sequence). V dropped 5 bases and J dropped 2; count of bases not matched to a gene: 10. CDR3 sequence: CASSPRGAGEQETQYF. The CDR3 nucleotides read TGTGCCAGTAGTCCCCGTGGAGCGGGGGAACAAGAGACCCAGTACTTC.

V and J are TRBV6-5 and TRBJ1-3; D is undetermined. The CDR3 has 15 residues. Trimming took off 0 bases at V and 2 bases at J, with 8 bases between the two ends. Per germline, CDR1 MNHEY and CDR2 SVGAGI. CDR3: CASSYSSRTGNTIYF. The CDR3 DNA reads TGTGCCAGCAGTTACTCCTCCAGGACTGGAAACACCATATATTTT.

For this clone: The sample has other DNA sequences that encode this CDR3 too. The chain recombines TRBV6-1 with TRBJ1-2; 10 nucleotides align to TRBD1. V dropped 3 bases and J dropped 8; count of bases not matched to a gene: 3. Germline loops: CDR1 MNHNS, CDR2 SASEGT. The CDR3 covers 13 residues. The CDR3 is CASSDRDRGGYTF. In nucleotides, the CDR3 is TGTGCCAGCAGTGACCGGGACAGGGGAGGCTACACCTTC.

The CDR3 coding sequence is TGTGCCAGCAGCCTCCAAGCTTTCTTT. This gives the protein CASSLQAFF. This chain connects TRBV7-2 to TRBJ1-1; D is ambiguous. CDR1 and CDR2 from the germline V gene are SGHTA and FQGNSA. Trimming cost V 5 bases and J 9 bases, with 4 bases left between them. The CDR3 loop spans 9 amino acids. The full variable domain, with the rest looked up from reference TRBV7-2 and TRBJ1-1, is GAGVSQSPSNKVTEKGKDVELRCDPISGHTALYWYRQSLGQGLEFLIYFQGNSAPDKSGLPSDRFSAERTGGSVSTLTIQRTQQEDSAVYLCASSLQAFFGQGTRLTVV.

The J gene is TRBJ1-6, the V gene TRBV11-2, with D possibly TRBD1 on 5 matching bases. V was pared by 5 bases and J by 7 bases, with 18 bases between. The germline V gene encodes CDR1 SGHAT and CDR2 FQNNGV. CDR3 length: 16 residues. CDR3: CASSRIGGAGNSPLHF. As DNA, the CDR3 is TGTGCCAGCAGCCGGATCGGAGGGGCAGGAAATTCACCCCTCCACTTT.